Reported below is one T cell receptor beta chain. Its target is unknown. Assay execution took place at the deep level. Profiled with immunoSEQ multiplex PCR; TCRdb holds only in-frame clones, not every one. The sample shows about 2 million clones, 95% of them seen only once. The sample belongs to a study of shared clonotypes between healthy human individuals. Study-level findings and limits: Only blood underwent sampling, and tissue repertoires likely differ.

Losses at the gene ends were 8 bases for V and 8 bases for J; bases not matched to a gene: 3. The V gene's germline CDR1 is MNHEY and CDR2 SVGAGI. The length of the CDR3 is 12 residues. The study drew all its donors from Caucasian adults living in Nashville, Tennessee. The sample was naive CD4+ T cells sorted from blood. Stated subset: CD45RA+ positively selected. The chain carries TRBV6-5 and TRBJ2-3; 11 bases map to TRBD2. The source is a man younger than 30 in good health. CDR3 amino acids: CASRTSGGTQYF. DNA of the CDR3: TGTGCCAGCCGAACTAGCGGGGGTACGCAGTATTTT.